This T cell receptor beta chain was recovered during a study of cytomegalovirus exposure and HLA in healthy donors. On the study more broadly: In a previous analysis, approximately 110 million unique TCR beta sequences were found from 150 million to 200 million T cells. There were roughly 80 million unique TCRs (from HLA-typed donors) in an early data release. Study-level points and caveats: Sequencing depth across donors, presence/absence analyses assumed, was roughly uniform.

This CDR3 is built from 14 residues. Between the trimmed V and J ends, which lost 0 bases and 4 bases, there was a span of 10 bases. Germline V gene lookup returns CDR1 SGHTS and CDR2 YDEGEE. A note on this clone: Its specificity is unknown.

A multiplex PCR was run with 60 Vbeta primers and 13 Jbeta primers. Study processing details: A follow-up analysis tallied tens of millions of unique TCR beta chains, roughly 11 million shared. The data were produced by immunoSEQ multiplex PCR, yet TCRdb's version contains in-frame clones alone and is incomplete. V, J and clone size are taken as reported in that table, and D and trimming were inferred from the DNA itself. This table has 69,000 or so clones, roughly 74% appearing once. The rearrangement joins TRBV5-8 to TRBJ1-1, with a weak D call TRBD1 (5 bases). The clonotype originates from an older woman in good health and CMV-seropositive. Sequences were obtained from PBMCs. The CDR3 sequence: CASSLGGASTEAFF. In DNA, the CDR3 is TGTGCCAGCAGCTTGGGGGGCGCGTCCACTGAAGCTTTCTTT. Full variable domain (rest looked up from reference TRBV5-8 and TRBJ1-1): EAGVTQSPTHLIKTRGQQATLRCSPISGHTSVYWYQQALGLGLQFLLWYDEGEERNRGNFPPRFSGRQFPNYSSELNVNALELEDSALYLCASSLGGASTEAFFGQGTRLTVV.